This TCR beta chain appears in the sequencing data of a study of blood T cell repertoires in COVID-19. At the level of the study: Sites across the United States, Italy and Spain contributed samples from acute and convalescent COVID-19.

Sequencing used immunoSEQ multiplex PCR; TCRdb keeps in-frame clones, though not all of them. The sample lists 350,000 to 400,000 clones, around 87% occurring once. The germline V gene has CDR1 LNHDA and CDR2 SQIVND (reference sequence). The CDR3 consists of 16 residues. V gave up 2 bases and J gave up 4 bases; unmatched junction bases: 6. The chain joins TRBV19 to TRBJ2-3, with 10 bases identical to TRBD2. This sequence was found in a man aged 35-49 years in a cohort exposed to, infected with or recovered from COVID-19 (not recorded which). The sequencing input was PBMCs or T cells enriched from blood (not recorded which). The chain's CDR3 is CASSIQAGGFADTQYF. CDR3 DNA sequence: TGTGCCAGTAGTATACAAGCGGGAGGGTTCGCAGATACGCAGTATTTT.